Listed below are T cell receptor beta chains from one sample, sequenced in a study of T cell repertoires in cytomegalovirus infection. Antigen specificity for these receptors is unknown. TCRdb re-analysed the reads in MiXCR, keeping a single row per CDR3 protein. The repertoire holds hundreds of thousands of distinct CDR3 sequences, roughly 31% seen once, with 11% to 15% in the top ten. Sequencing was performed on cultured CD8+ T cells from PBMCs, taken from culture after CMV antigen stimulation. The receptors stem from a human donor in good health (CMV status not recorded). Some clones in this sample may be carry-over from other donors' samples. CDR3s include the opening cysteine and the closing phenylalanine or tryptophan. D genes are given only for firm matches. Expanded clones get a size class; other rows say once, few or many, or leave the size out.

- - TRBJ1-1 TRBV7-9 15 TGTGCCAGCAGCTCAACCGTTCTTGGGAACACTGAAGCTTTCTTT CASSSTVLGNTEAFF
few - TRBJ2-1 TRBV27 15 TGTGCCAGCAGGAGATCTGTGGGGGGATACAATGAGCAGTTCTTC CASRRSVGGYNEQFF
- - TRBJ1-3 TRBV3-1 16 TGTGCCAGCAGCCACAAGGATGGAATATCTGGAAACACCATATATTTT CASSHKDGISGNTIYF
few - TRBJ1-5 TRBV12-3/TRBV12-4 15 TGTGCCAGCAGTTGGGCCGCTTATAGCAATCAGCCCCAGCATTTT CASSWAAYSNQPQHF
- TRBD2 TRBJ2-1 TRBV28 16 TGTGCCAGCAGTCCCTTGCTGGCGGGGGCCTACAATGAGCAGTTCTTC CASSPLLAGAYNEQFF
few TRBD1 TRBJ2-1 TRBV5-5 17 TGTGCCAGCAGCTACTTCCTGACAGGGGATTCCTACAATGAGCAGTTCTTC CASSYFLTGDSYNEQFF
many TRBD2 TRBJ2-4 TRBV7-2 17 TGTGCCAGCAGCTTACGGGGGGTATTGGAGGTGGGAAACATTCAGTACTTC CASSLRGVLEVGNIQYF
- TRBD2 TRBJ2-2 TRBV27 17 TGTGCCAGCATATCCCTACTAGCGGGAGCGAACACCGGGGAGCTGTTTTTT CASISLLAGANTGELFF
many - TRBJ1-6 TRBV7-3 19 TGTGCCAGCAGCCGAGGACCCCGCGGGTGCAGGGGAGATAATTCACCCCTCCACTTT CASSRGPRGCRGDNSPLHF
- - TRBJ1-2 TRBV29-1 13 TGCAGCGTTGAGAGTTCAACTAACTATGGCTACACCTTC CSVESSTNYGYTF
few - TRBJ1-6 TRBV25-1 16 TGTGCCAGCAGTGAATATCGAACCCCAGATAATTCACCCCTCCACTTT CASSEYRTPDNSPLHF
few - TRBJ2-5 TRBV6-2/TRBV6-3 13 TGTGCCAGCAGTTACTCTAGGGCGGAGACCCAGTACTTC CASSYSRAETQYF
many - TRBJ2-5 TRBV7-2 16 TGTGCCAGCAGCTTATGGGGCCCTTCGTACCAAGAGACCCAGTACTTC CASSLWGPSYQETQYF
- - TRBJ2-3 TRBV11-2 16 TGTGCCAGCAGCTCTTATGGGCGGGACCGCACAGATACGCAGTATTTT CASSSYGRDRTDTQYF
many - TRBJ2-3 TRBV7-9 12 TGTGCCAGCAGCTACTACACAGATACGCAGTATTTT CASSYYTDTQYF
- - TRBJ2-5 TRBV19 15 TGTGCCAGTAGTATCGGACGGTCCTTCCAAGAGACCCAGTACTTC CASSIGRSFQETQYF
many TRBD2 TRBJ2-1 TRBV11-3 13 TGTGCCAGCAGTGGGACTAGCGACAATGAGCAGTTCTTC CASSGTSDNEQFF
many - TRBJ1-1 TRBV7-8 16 TGTGCCAGCACCTTCCTGCCTCCAGGGAGTAACACTGAAGCTTTCTTT CASTFLPPGSNTEAFF
- TRBD1 TRBJ2-5 TRBV7-6 12 TGTGCCAGCAACTACAGGGGAGAGACCCAGTACTTC CASNYRGETQYF
few - TRBJ2-1 TRBV5-5 17 TGTGCCAGCAGCTTGGTATTGGGTGGATACTCACAATGGGAGCAGTTCTTC CASSLVLGGYSQWEQFF
- - TRBJ2-1 TRBV6-1 11 TGTGCCACCTGGACATATAATGAGCAGTTCTTC CATWTYNEQFF
many - TRBJ2-3 TRBV6-1 13 TGTGCCAGCAGGCGAGGGACCACAGATACGCAGTATTTT CASRRGTTDTQYF
- - TRBJ1-2 TRBV6-8 19 TGTGCCAGCACTTCCCACGCTTCCCCCAGGGTGGTAGCTAACTATGGCTACACCTTC CASTSHASPRVVANYGYTF
few TRBD1 TRBJ2-7 TRBV2 17 TGTGCCAGCAGTGAAATCGGGACAGGCAAAGGCGCTTACGAGCAGTACTTC CASSEIGTGKGAYEQYF
few - TRBJ1-2 TRBV10-3 15 TGTGCCATCAGTGGGACAGAGGAGGAAACGGATGGCTACACCTTC CAISGTEEETDGYTF
- - TRBJ1-1 TRBV28 15 TGTGCCAGCAGTCCAACCTTCAGGGGAAGCACTGAAGCTTTCTTT CASSPTFRGSTEAFF
- - TRBJ2-7 TRBV6-5 14 TGTGCCAGCAGTTATACCCCCCGAGCGTACGAGCAGTACTTC CASSYTPRAYEQYF
many - TRBJ2-1 TRBV7-6 15 TGTGCCAGCAGCTTAGTGGCGGGGCCCTACAATGAGCAGTTCTTC CASSLVAGPYNEQFF
- TRBD1 TRBJ2-6 TRBV5-1 19 TGCGCCAGCAGCGACCGGGACAGGCCCCCTTACTCTGGGGCCAACGTCCTGACTTTC CASSDRDRPPYSGANVLTF
- TRBD2 TRBJ2-5 TRBV12-5 17 TGTGCTAGTGGTTTGGTATGGGGCGGGGGGGCCGAAGAGACCCAGTACTTC CASGLVWGGGAEETQYF
once - TRBJ1-1 TRBV10-2 13 TGCGCCAGCAGTGAGTCATATAACACTGAAGCTTTCTTT CASSESYNTEAFF
- TRBD2 TRBJ2-1 TRBV4-1 14 TGCGCCAGCAGCCACGGACTAGCGGACAATGAGCAGTTCTTC CASSHGLADNEQFF
few - TRBJ2-5 TRBV19 15 TGTGCCAGTAGTAGCCGGGACCCGGTGGTGGGGACCCAGTACTTC CASSSRDPVVGTQYF
many TRBD1 TRBJ1-1 TRBV7-8 15 TGTGCCAGCAGCTTGACGGACAGGGGGTGGACTGAAGCTTTCTTT CASSLTDRGWTEAFF
many - TRBJ2-1 TRBV7-8 10 TGTGCCAGCAGCGACAATGAGCAGTTCTTC CASSDNEQFF
many TRBD2 TRBJ2-5 TRBV12-3/TRBV12-4 17 TGTGCCAGCAGTATCCTAGCGGGGGGGACTCTCCAAGAGACCCAGTACTTC CASSILAGGTLQETQYF
- - TRBJ1-2 TRBV6-1 14 TGTGCCAGCAGTGAAGCGCGTCCGGTCTATGGCTACACCTTC CASSEARPVYGYTF
- TRBD1 TRBJ1-2 TRBV9 14 TGTGCCAGCAGCCAGGGACAGGGGGTGGGAGGCTACACCTTC CASSQGQGVGGYTF
- TRBD1 TRBJ1-1 TRBV19 14 TGTGCCAGTACCTTGGTCAGGGGGCGGACTGAAGCTTTCTTT CASTLVRGRTEAFF
- - TRBJ2-2 TRBV27 13 TGTGCCAGCAGTTTATACGGGGCCGGGGAGCTGTTTTTT CASSLYGAGELFF
- - TRBJ1-2 TRBV10-3 13 TGTGCCATCAGTGAAAACAGGGAATCTGGCTACACCTTC CAISENRESGYTF
- TRBD1 TRBJ2-7 TRBV7-9 12 TGTGCCAGCAGTGATGGACAGGGGAAGCAGTACTTC CASSDGQGKQYF
few - TRBJ2-1 TRBV7-9 13 TGTGCCAGCAGTATCAGACAGTACAATGAGCAGTTCTTC CASSIRQYNEQFF
few - TRBJ2-2 TRBV29-1 13 TGCAGCGTTGTAAGCACGGACACTGGGGAGCTGTTTTTT CSVVSTDTGELFF